The subject of this entry is one T cell receptor (beta chain). Its antigen is still unknown. CDR1 and CDR2 from the germline V gene are MGHRA and YSYEKL. This CDR3 has 17 amino acids. With V trimmed by 0 bases and J by 1 base, 5 bases remained unmatched. The data originate from a study of cytomegalovirus exposure and HLA in healthy donors. Whole-study results and caveats: Researchers reported in a later analysis that a missense DCLRE1C variant was tied to TCR beta V- and J-gene trimming.

The PCR had 60 Vbeta and 13 Jbeta primers. Assay: immunoSEQ multiplex PCR; the TCRdb copy retains only in-frame clones and omits some. The sample has 25,000 to 35,000 clones. This receptor was obtained from a man aged 35 to 55 in good health and CMV-seronegative. Material for sequencing was PBMCs. The chain is built from TRBV4-1 and TRBJ2-3, with 9 bases that match TRBD2. The CDR3 sequence is CASSQDRQREGTDTQYF. The CDR3 region has the DNA TGCGCCAGCAGCCAAGATAGGCAGCGGGAGGGCACAGATACGCAGTATTTT.